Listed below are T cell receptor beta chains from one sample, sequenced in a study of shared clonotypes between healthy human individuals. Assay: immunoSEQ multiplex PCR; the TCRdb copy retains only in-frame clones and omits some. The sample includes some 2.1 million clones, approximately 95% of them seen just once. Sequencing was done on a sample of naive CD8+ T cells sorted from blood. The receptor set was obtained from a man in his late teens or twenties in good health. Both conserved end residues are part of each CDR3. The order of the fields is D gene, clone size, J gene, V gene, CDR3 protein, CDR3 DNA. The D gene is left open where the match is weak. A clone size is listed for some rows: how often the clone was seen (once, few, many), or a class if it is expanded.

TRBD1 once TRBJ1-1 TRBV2 CASSGDSRIEAFF TGTGCCAGCAGTGGGGACAGTCGTATAGAAGCTTTCTTT
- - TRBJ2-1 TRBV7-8 CASSFDGGARQFF TGTGCCAGCAGCTTTGATGGCGGGGCCCGACAGTTCTTC
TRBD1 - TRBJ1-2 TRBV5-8 CASTSGGLHYGYTF TGTGCCAGCACTTCAGGGGGTTTACACTATGGCTACACCTTC
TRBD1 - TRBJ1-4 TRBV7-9 CASSKQGAEEKLFF TGTGCCAGCAGCAAACAGGGGGCAGAGGAAAAACTGTTTTTT
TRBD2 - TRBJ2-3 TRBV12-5 CASGWFTTSVPSTDTQYF TGTGCTAGTGGTTGGTTCACTACTAGCGTACCTAGCACAGATACGCAGTATTTT
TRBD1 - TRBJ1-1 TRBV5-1 CASSLVLRGTRTEAFF TGCGCCAGCAGCTTGGTCCTCAGGGGGACTAGGACTGAAGCTTTCTTT
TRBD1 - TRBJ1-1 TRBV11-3 CASSSGGDTEAFF TGTGCCAGCAGCTCAGGGGGGGACACTGAAGCTTTCTTT
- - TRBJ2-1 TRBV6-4 CASSEVAGRRGNEQFF TGTGCCAGCAGTGAGGTGGCGGGAAGACGAGGCAATGAGCAGTTCTTC
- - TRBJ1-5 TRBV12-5 CASGLADGIYQPQHF TGTGCTAGTGGTTTGGCCGATGGGATTTATCAGCCCCAGCATTTT
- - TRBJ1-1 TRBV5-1 CASSPVGGGNTEAFF TGCGCCAGCAGCCCGGTCGGGGGCGGGAACACTGAAGCTTTCTTT
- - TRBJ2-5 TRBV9 CASSVAVEQETQYF TGTGCCAGCAGCGTAGCGGTGGAACAAGAGACCCAGTACTTC
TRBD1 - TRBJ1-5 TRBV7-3 CASSFPDRANQPQHF TGTGCCAGCAGCTTCCCGGACAGGGCTAATCAGCCCCAGCATTTT
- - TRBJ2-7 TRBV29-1 CSVEEGDGTYEQYF TGCAGCGTTGAAGAGGGAGACGGAACCTACGAGCAGTACTTC
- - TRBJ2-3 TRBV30 CAWSVGRGGTDTQYF TGTGCCTGGAGTGTCGGCAGGGGTGGCACAGATACGCAGTATTTT
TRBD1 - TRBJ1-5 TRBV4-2 CASSQEDGTGDQPQHF TGTGCCAGCAGCCAAGAAGACGGGACAGGAGATCAGCCCCAGCATTTT
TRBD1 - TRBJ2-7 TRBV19 CASTRDRDHEQYF TGTGCCAGTACTCGGGACAGGGATCACGAGCAGTACTTC
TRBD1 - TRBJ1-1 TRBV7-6 CASSLRGGDSAFF TGTGCCAGCAGCTTAAGAGGGGGCGATAGCGCTTTCTTT
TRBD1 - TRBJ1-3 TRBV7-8 CASTSGQGANTIYF TGTGCCAGCACCTCCGGACAGGGTGCAAACACCATATATTTT
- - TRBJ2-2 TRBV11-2 CASSSQGMSTGELFF TGTGCCAGCAGCTCACAGGGAATGAGCACCGGGGAGCTGTTTTTT
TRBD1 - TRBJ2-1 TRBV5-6 CASSRGQGAYNEQFF TGTGCCAGCAGCCGGGGACAGGGCGCCTACAATGAGCAGTTCTTC
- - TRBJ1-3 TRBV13 CASSFRDTLVSGNTIYF TGTGCCAGCAGCTTTCGGGACACCCTGGTCTCTGGAAACACCATATATTTT
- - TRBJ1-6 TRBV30 CAWSFEGWDSPLHF TGTGCCTGGAGTTTCGAGGGGTGGGATTCACCCCTCCACTTT
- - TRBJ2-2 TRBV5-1 CASSLKWVGSTGELFF TGCGCCAGCAGCTTGAAGTGGGTCGGCAGCACCGGGGAGCTGTTTTTT